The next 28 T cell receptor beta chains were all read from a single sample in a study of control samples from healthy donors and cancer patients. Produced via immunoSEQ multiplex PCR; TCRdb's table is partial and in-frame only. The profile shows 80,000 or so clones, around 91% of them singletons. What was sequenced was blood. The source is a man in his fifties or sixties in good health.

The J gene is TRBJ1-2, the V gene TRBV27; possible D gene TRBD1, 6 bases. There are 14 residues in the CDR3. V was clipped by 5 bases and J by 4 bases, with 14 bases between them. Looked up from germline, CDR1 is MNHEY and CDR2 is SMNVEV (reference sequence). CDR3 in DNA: TGTGCCAGCAGTAGGAACAGGGTTTTCTATGGCTACACCTTC. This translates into CASSRNRVFYGYTF.

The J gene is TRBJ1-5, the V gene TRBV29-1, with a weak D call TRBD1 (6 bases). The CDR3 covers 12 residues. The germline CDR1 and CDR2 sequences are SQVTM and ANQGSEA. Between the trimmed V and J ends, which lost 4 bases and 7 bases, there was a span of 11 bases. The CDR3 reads CSVGGAGQPQHF. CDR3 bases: TGCAGCGTTGGGGGGGCAGGCCAGCCCCAGCATTTT.

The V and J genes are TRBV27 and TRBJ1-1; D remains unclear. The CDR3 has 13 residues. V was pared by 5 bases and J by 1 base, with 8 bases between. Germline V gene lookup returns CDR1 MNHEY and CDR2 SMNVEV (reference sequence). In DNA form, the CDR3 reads TGTGCCAGCAGTCCTCTCCGGAACACTGAAGCTTTCTTT. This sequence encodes CASSPLRNTEAFF.

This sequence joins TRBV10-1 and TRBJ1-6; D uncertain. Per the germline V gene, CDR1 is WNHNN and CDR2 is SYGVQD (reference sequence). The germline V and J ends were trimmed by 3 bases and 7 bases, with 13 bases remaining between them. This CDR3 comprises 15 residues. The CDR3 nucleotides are TGCGCCAGCAGTGATAAGGCCTTGGGAAATTCACCCCTCCACTTT. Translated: CASSDKALGNSPLHF.

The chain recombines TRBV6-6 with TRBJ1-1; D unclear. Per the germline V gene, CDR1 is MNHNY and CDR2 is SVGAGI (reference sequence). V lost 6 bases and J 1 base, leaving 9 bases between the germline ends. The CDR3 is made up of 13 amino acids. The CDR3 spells CASRGSANTEAFF. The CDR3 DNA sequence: TGTGCCAGCAGGGGCAGCGCGAACACTGAAGCTTTCTTT.

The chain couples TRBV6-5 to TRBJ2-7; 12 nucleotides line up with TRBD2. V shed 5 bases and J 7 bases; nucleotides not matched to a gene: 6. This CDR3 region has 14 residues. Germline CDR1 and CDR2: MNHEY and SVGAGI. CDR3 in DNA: TGTGCCAGCAGTAACCGAGGACTAGCGGGGGAGCAGTACTTC. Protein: CASSNRGLAGEQYF.

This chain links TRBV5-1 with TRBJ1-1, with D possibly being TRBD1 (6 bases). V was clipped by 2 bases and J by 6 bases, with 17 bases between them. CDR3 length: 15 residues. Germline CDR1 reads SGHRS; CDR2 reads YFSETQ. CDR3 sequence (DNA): TGCGCCAGCAGCTTCTCATCCGGGGGCTTGGCTGAAGCTTTCTTT. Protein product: CASSFSSGGLAEAFF.

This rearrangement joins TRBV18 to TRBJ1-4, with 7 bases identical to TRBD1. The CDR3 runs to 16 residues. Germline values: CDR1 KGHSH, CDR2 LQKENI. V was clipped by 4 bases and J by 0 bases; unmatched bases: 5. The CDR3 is CASSRTGTATNEKLFF. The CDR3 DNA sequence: TGTGCCAGCTCACGGACAGGAACTGCAACTAATGAAAAACTGTTTTTT.

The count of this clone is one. CDR3 DNA: TGCGCCAGCAGCCAAGTGGGGGGAACCTTTATATATTTT. Amino acid sequence: CASSQVGGTFIYF. The chain combines TRBV4-1 with TRBJ1-3, with D possibly being TRBD1 (5 bases). Trimming shortened V by 1 base and J by 13 bases, and 14 bases separated the two germline ends. Per the germline V gene, CDR1 is MGHRA and CDR2 is YSYEKL. The CDR3 has 13 amino acids.

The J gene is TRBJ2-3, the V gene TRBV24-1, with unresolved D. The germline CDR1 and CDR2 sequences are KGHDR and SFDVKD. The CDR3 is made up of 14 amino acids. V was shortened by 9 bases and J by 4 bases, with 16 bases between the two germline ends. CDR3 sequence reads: CATQKGPQPDTQYF. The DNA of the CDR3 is TGTGCCACCCAAAAAGGACCACAACCAGATACGCAGTATTTT.

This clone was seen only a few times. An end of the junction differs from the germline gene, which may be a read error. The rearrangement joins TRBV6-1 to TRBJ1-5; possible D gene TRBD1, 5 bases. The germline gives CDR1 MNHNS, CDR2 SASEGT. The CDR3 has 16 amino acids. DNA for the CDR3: TGTGCCAGCAGCGAAGCAGCAGGGAGGGAGAATCAGCCCCAGCATTTT. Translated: CASSEAAGRENQPQHF.

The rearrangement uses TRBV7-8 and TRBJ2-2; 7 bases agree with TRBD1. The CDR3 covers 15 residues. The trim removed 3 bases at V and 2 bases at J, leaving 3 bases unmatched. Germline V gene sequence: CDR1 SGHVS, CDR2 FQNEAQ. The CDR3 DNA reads TGTGCCAGCAGCTTGGGACAGACCAACACCGGGGAGCTGTTTTTT. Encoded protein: CASSLGQTNTGELFF.

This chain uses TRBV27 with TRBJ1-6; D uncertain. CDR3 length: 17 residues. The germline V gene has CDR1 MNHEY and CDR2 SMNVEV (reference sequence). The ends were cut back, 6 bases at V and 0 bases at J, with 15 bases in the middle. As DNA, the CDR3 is TGTGCCAGCAGCCGCTCGGGATCCAGCTCCTATAATTCACCCCTCCACTTT. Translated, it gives CASSRSGSSSYNSPLHF.

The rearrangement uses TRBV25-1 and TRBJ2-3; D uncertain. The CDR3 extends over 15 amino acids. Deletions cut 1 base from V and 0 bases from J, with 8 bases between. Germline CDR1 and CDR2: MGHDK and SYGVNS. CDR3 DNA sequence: TGTGCCAGCAGTGAATTTAAGGTCAGCACAGATACGCAGTATTTT. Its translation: CASSEFKVSTDTQYF.

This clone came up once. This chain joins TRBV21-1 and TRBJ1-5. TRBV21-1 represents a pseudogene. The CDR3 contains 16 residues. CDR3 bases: TGTGCCAGCAGCAAAGGCGGGGGGGCAGGCAATCAGCCCCAGCATTTT. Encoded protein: CASSKGGGAGNQPQHF.

CDR3 protein: CSVARGQGFEGGYTF. In DNA form, the CDR3 reads TGCAGCGTTGCCAGGGGACAGGGATTTGAAGGTGGCTACACCTTC. The chain recombines TRBV29-1 with TRBJ1-2, with 9 bases that match TRBD1. Trimming took 4 bases from V and 7 from J; bases not matched to a gene: 13. This CDR3 has 15 amino acids. Looked up from germline, CDR1 is SQVTM and CDR2 is ANQGSEA.

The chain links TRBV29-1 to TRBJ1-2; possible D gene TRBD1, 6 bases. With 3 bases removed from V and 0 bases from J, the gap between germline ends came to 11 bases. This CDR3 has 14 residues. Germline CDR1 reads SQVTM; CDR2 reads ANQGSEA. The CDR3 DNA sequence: TGCAGCGTTGATCCGGGGGCCCCTAACTATGGCTACACCTTC. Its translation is CSVDPGAPNYGYTF.

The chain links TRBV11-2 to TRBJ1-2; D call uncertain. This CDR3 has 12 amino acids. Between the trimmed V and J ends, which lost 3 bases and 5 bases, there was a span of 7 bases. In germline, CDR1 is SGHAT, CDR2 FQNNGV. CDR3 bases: TGTGCCAGCAGCTTGTGGGAGTATGGCTACACCTTC. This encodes CASSLWEYGYTF.

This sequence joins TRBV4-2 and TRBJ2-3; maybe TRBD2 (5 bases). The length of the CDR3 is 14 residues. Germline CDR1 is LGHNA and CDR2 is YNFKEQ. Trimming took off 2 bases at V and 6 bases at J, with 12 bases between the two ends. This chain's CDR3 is CASSQSDWQDTQYF. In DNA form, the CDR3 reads TGTGCCAGCAGCCAATCGGACTGGCAGGATACGCAGTATTTT.

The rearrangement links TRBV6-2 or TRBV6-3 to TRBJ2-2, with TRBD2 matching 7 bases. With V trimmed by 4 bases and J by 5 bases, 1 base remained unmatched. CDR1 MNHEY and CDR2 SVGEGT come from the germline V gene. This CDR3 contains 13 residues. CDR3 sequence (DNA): TGTGCCAGCAGTTTTAGCGGGACCGGGGAGCTGTTTTTT. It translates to CASSFSGTGELFF.

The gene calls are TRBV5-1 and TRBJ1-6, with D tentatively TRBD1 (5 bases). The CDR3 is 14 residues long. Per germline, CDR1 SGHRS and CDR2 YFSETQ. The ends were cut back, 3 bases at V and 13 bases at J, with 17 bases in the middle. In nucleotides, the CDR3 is TGCGCCAGCAGCTCGTCAGGGTCCCTATCGCCCCTCCACTTT. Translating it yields CASSSSGSLSPLHF.

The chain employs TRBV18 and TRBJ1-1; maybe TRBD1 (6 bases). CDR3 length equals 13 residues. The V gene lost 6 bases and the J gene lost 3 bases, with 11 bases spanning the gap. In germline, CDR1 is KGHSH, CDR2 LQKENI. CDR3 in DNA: TGTGCCAGCTCTCTCAACAGGGACACTGAAGCTTTCTTT. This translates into CASSLNRDTEAFF.

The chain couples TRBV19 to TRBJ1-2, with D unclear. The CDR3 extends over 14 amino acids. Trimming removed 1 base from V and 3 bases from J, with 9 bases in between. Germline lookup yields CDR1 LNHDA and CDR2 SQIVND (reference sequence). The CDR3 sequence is CASSIVGIDYGYTF. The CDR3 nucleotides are TGTGCCAGTAGTATAGTAGGGATCGACTATGGCTACACCTTC.

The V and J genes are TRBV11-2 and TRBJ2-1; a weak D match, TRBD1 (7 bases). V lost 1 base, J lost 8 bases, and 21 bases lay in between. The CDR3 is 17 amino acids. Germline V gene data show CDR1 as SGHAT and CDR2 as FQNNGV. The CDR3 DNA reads TGTGCCAGCAGCTTAGTCCCCGTCGGGGGACAGAAACATGAGCAGTTCTTC. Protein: CASSLVPVGGQKHEQFF.

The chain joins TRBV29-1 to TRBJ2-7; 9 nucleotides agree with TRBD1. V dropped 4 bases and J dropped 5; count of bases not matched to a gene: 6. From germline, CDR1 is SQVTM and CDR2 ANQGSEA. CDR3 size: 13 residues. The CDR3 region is CSVGGTGRDEQYF. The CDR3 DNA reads TGCAGCGTTGGAGGGACAGGGAGGGACGAGCAGTACTTC.

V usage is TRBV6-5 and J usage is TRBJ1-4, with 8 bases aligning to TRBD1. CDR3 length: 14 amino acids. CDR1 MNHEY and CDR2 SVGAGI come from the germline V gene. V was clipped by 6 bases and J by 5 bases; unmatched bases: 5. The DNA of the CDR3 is TGTGCCAGCAGGCCCGGGACAGGAAATGAAAAACTGTTTTTT. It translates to CASRPGTGNEKLFF.

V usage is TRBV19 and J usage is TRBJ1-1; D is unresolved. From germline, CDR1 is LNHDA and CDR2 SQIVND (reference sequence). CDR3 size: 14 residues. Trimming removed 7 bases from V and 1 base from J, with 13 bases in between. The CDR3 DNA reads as TGTGCCAGTACTTCCGGGAGGCCGAACACTGAAGCTTTCTTT. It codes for CASTSGRPNTEAFF. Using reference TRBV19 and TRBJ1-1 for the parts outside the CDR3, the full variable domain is DGGITQSPKYLFRKEGQNVTLSCEQNLNHDAMYWYRQDPGQGLRLIYYSQIVNDFQKGDIAEGYSVSREKKESFPLTVTSAQKNPTAFYLCASTSGRPNTEAFFGQGTRLTVV.

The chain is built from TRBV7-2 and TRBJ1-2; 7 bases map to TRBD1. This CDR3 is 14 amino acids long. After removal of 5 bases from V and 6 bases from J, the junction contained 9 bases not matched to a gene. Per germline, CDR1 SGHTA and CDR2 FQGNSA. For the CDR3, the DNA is TGTGCCAGCAGCCCTCGGGACAGTCGGGATGGCTACACCTTC. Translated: CASSPRDSRDGYTF.